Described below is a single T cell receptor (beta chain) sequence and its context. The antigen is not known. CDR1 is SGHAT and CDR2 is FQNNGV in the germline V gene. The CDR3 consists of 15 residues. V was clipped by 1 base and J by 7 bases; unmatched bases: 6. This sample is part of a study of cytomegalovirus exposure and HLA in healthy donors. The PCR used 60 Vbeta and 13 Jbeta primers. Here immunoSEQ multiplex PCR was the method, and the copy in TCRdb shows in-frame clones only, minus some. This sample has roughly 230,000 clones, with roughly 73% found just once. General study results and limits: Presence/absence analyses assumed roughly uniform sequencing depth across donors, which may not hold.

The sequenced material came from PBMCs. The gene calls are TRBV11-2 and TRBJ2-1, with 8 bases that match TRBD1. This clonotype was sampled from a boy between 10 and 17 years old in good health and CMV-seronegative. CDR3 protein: CASSLATGTGNEQFF. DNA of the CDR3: TGTGCCAGCAGCTTAGCCACGGGGACAGGTAATGAGCAGTTCTTC.